The 19 T cell receptor beta chains reported below all come from one sample, sequenced in a study of T-cell memory formation after mild COVID-19. One entry per CDR3 protein results from TCRdb running MiXCR on the 5' RACE reads. This table has about 470,000 distinct CDR3 sequences, roughly 25% appearing once. Input material: PBMCs or a T cell subset sorted from them (not recorded which). The receptor set was obtained from an adult woman who had mild COVID-19 (a few samples of this study predate the infection). Cell type and time point are not known.

The chain uses TRBV15 and TRBJ2-7; D not certain. The CDR3 covers 14 residues. Trimming left V 0 bases short and J 6 bases short, with 12 bases between. Germline V gene data show CDR1 as LNHNV and CDR2 as YYDKDF (reference sequence). CDR3 sequence (DNA): TGTGCCACCAGCAGAGAATCGGGTGTCGGCGAGCAGTACTTC. It translates to CATSRESGVGEQYF.

The chain combines TRBV29-1 with TRBJ2-3, with a weak D call TRBD2 (6 bases). There are 14 residues in the CDR3. CDR1 is SQVTM, CDR2 ANQGSEA, per germline. Trimming took 3 bases from V and 2 from J, leaving 12 bases between them. The CDR3 coding sequence is TGCAGCGTTGAGAGACGGGGGATCACAGATACGCAGTATTTT. The encoded protein is CSVERRGITDTQYF.

The table lists this clonotype with many counts. This sequence joins TRBV29-1 and TRBJ1-1, with D hard to call. The CDR3 runs 13 residues. With 6 bases removed from V and 1 base from J, the gap between germline ends came to 12 bases. Germline CDR1 SQVTM, CDR2 ANQGSEA. The chain's CDR3 is CSVESAANTEAFF. CDR3 DNA sequence: TGCAGCGTGGAAAGCGCTGCGAACACTGAAGCTTTCTTT.

This clonotype was counted many times. The chain joins TRBV29-1 to TRBJ2-3, with 10 bases that match TRBD1. V trimming: 0 bases; J trimming: 2 bases; junction bases outside the gene matches: 2. Per germline, CDR1 SQVTM and CDR2 ANQGSEA. This CDR3 spans 15 amino acids. This chain's CDR3 is CSVEDGTGATDTQYF. The CDR3 nucleotides read TGCAGCGTTGAAGATGGGACAGGGGCCACAGATACGCAGTATTTT.

At least ten counts were recorded for this clonotype. The CDR3 DNA follows: TGTGCCAGCAGCAGGACAGTCCAAGAGACCCAGTACTTC. This translates into CASSRTVQETQYF. The rearrangement joins TRBV18 to TRBJ2-5, with a tentative D call TRBD1 (6 bases). The CDR3 length is 13 residues. V shed 8 bases and J shed 1 base, with 11 bases lying between them. Germline V gives CDR1 KGHSH, CDR2 LQKENI.

This clonotype was found once. This chain links TRBV20-1 with TRBJ2-3, with a tentative D call TRBD2 (6 bases). Germline V gives CDR1 DFQATT, CDR2 SNEGSKA (reference sequence). The CDR3 runs to 15 residues. The V and J ends lost 6 bases and 6 bases respectively, with 22 bases between them. The CDR3 loop is CSAPSRRERLDTQYF. The CDR3 nucleotides read TGCAGTGCCCCCTCGCGGAGGGAGAGGTTGGATACGCAGTATTTT.

This clonotype was detected a few times. The chain links TRBV5-1 to TRBJ1-1; D is possibly TRBD1 (6 bases). The V gene's germline CDR1 is SGHRS and CDR2 YFSETQ. The ends were cut back, 0 bases at V and 3 bases at J, with 12 bases in the middle. This CDR3 comprises 15 residues. Here the CDR3 reads CASSLERGADTEAFF. As DNA, the CDR3 is TGCGCCAGCAGCTTGGAACGGGGGGCAGACACTGAAGCTTTCTTT.

This clonotype was seen a few times. This rearrangement joins TRBV5-1 to TRBJ1-1, with D maybe TRBD1 (5 bases). V was cut by 2 bases and J by 1 base, with 15 bases left in between. Germline CDR1 is SGHRS and CDR2 is YFSETQ. This CDR3 is built from 16 residues. Here the CDR3 DNA reads TGCGCCAGCAGCTTCGGGGCCTCAAGGTGGAACACTGAAGCTTTCTTT. Its translation: CASSFGASRWNTEAFF.

This clonotype was seen at least ten times. At one end, the junction sequence differs from germline, possibly due to a read error. The chain carries TRBV7-7 and TRBJ2-2, with 13 bases identical to TRBD2. Germline CDR1 and CDR2: SSHAT and FNYEAQ (reference sequence). The CDR3 runs 21 residues. The CDR3 sequence: CASSSFLAGLAGPANTGELFF. CDR3 DNA sequence: TGTGCTAGCAGCTCCTTCCTAGCGGGACTAGCGGGACCCGCGAACACCGGGGAGCTGTTTTTT.

This clonotype has a handful of counts. The chain has TRBV18 and TRBJ1-3; 8 nucleotides agree with TRBD1. The CDR3 spans 14 residues. Germline lookup yields CDR1 KGHSH and CDR2 LQKENI. After removal of 6 bases from V and 3 bases from J, the junction contained 4 bases not matched to a gene. The CDR3 is CASSPGQDGNTIYF. The CDR3 coding sequence is TGTGCCAGCTCCCCGGGACAGGATGGAAACACCATATATTTT.

The chain joins TRBV12-3 or TRBV12-4 to TRBJ2-5; D may match TRBD1 or TRBD2 (6 bases each). This CDR3 comprises 15 residues. Trimming took 1 base from V and 5 from J, leaving 14 bases between them. The CDR3 nucleotides read TGTGCCAGCAGTTTAGAGGGGGGCGCTGAGGAGACCCAGTACTTC. This sequence encodes CASSLEGGAEETQYF.

This clonotype was seen a few times. This chain connects TRBV7-2 to TRBJ2-3; a possible D gene is TRBD1 (6 bases). Trimming took off 6 bases at V and 0 bases at J, with 28 bases between the two ends. The V gene's germline CDR1 is SGHTA and CDR2 FQGNSA. The CDR3 consists of 20 residues. For the CDR3, the DNA is TGTGCCAGCAGGGAGGCGCTCGGGTTCTCTACAGGGTCGAGCACAGATACGCAGTATTTT. Translating it yields CASREALGFSTGSSTDTQYF.

This clonotype has more than one count but fewer than ten. The chain is built from TRBV7-2 and TRBJ1-2, with D possibly being TRBD1 (5 bases). The CDR3 is 16 residues long. Trimming took off 1 base at V and 1 base at J, with 13 bases between the two ends. Per germline, CDR1 SGHTA and CDR2 FQGNSA. The CDR3 nucleotides are TGTGCCAGCAGCTTAGTCGGGGCGGGGGTTAACTATGGCTACACCTTC. Translation gives CASSLVGAGVNYGYTF.

This clonotype was detected only a few times. The chain recombines TRBV20-1 with TRBJ2-1; 9 nucleotides line up with TRBD2. Losses at the gene ends were 0 bases for V and 10 bases for J; bases not matched to a gene: 13. Per the germline V gene, CDR1 is DFQATT and CDR2 is SNEGSKA (reference sequence). The CDR3 covers 16 residues. The CDR3 sequence: CSARDPGGRALWEQFF. DNA for the CDR3: TGCAGTGCTAGAGATCCCGGCGGGAGGGCCCTTTGGGAGCAGTTCTTC.

There are a few counts of this clonotype. The V gene is TRBV24-1, the J gene TRBJ1-2; D gene unclear. The V gene lost 0 bases and the J gene lost 8 bases, with 12 bases spanning the gap. Germline assignment: CDR1 KGHDR and CDR2 SFDVKD. This CDR3 is built from 14 residues. The CDR3 DNA is TGTGCCACCAGTGATTTGTTCGGGGAAGGCGGCTACACCTTC. It is translated as CATSDLFGEGGYTF.

V gene TRBV12-3 or TRBV12-4 combines with J gene TRBJ1-5; D ambiguous. Trimming stripped 5 bases from V and 7 bases from J, with 12 bases between. The CDR3 consists of 13 residues. Here the CDR3 DNA reads TGTGCCAGCAGTCCAGGTCTGAGCCAGCCCCAGCATTTT. Translating gives CASSPGLSQPQHF.

This clonotype was seen a handful of times. The chain has TRBV4-1 and TRBJ2-7; D unclear. The CDR3 runs 15 residues. Germline CDR1 MGHRA, CDR2 YSYEKL. V shed 4 bases and J shed 2 bases, with 15 bases lying between them. CDR3 DNA: TGCGCCAGCAGCCCCAAAACTGGCAGCACCTACGAGCAGTACTTC. As protein: CASSPKTGSTYEQYF.

The J gene is TRBJ1-3, the V gene TRBV20-1, with 8 bases matching TRBD1. The CDR3 length is 16 residues. The ends lost 3 bases at V and 4 bases at J; junction bases unmatched: 11. CDR1 is DFQATT, CDR2 SNEGSKA, per germline (reference sequence). CDR3 DNA: TGCAGTGCTAGTGTCGGGCAGGGGGCGCGGGGAAACACCATATATTTT. Protein product: CSASVGQGARGNTIYF.

This clonotype has more than one count but fewer than ten. The chain uses TRBV30 and TRBJ2-7, with D possibly matching TRBD2 (6 bases). Germline V gene sequence: CDR1 GTSNPN, CDR2 SVGIG (reference sequence). V was clipped by 4 bases and J by 3 bases, with 7 bases between them. The CDR3 loop spans 11 amino acids. CDR3 loop: CAWTEGYEQYF. The DNA for the CDR3 is TGTGCCTGGACGGAGGGCTACGAGCAGTACTTC.